Presented here are 19 T cell receptor beta chains from one specimen sequenced in a study of OX40 agonist ivuxolimab in advanced cancers. Assay used: immunoSEQ multiplex PCR; TCRdb lists only in-frame clones, some missing. The sample records several thousand clones, about 84% being singletons. The sample here was CD4+ or CD8+ T cells sorted from blood, taken in a trial of the OX40 agonist ivuxolimab. The receptors were gathered from an adult with an advanced solid tumor such as melanoma, head and neck, liver or kidney cancer.

This chain joins TRBV4-1 and TRBJ2-3; the match to TRBD1 covers 8 bases. Germline V gene sequence: CDR1 MGHRA, CDR2 YSYEKL. There are 19 residues in the CDR3. Trimming at V came to 0 bases and at J to 0 bases, leaving 11 bases not matched to a gene. The CDR3 bases are TGCGCCAGCAGCCAAGATTGGACAGGGATGGGGGTAAGCACAGATACGCAGTATTTT. This codes for CASSQDWTGMGVSTDTQYF.

CDR3 loop: CASSSTAGHYEQYF. In DNA form, the CDR3 reads TGCGCCAGCAGCTCGACAGCCGGGCATTACGAGCAGTACTTC. The J gene is TRBJ2-7, the V gene TRBV4-1, with a tentative D call TRBD1 (5 bases). Trimming took off 5 bases at V and 4 bases at J, with 15 bases between the two ends. This CDR3 has 14 residues. Germline CDR1 is MGHRA and CDR2 is YSYEKL.

The chain has TRBV5-4 and TRBJ2-4; 8 bases agree with TRBD2. Per the germline V gene, CDR1 is SGHNT and CDR2 is YYREEE (reference sequence). The CDR3 spans 11 residues. J gave up 6 bases and V 9 bases, and 2 bases lay outside the gene matches. Here the CDR3 DNA reads TGTGCCACACGGGAGGGAAACATTCAGTACTTC. Protein: CATREGNIQYF.

The chain has TRBV7-9 and TRBJ1-2; TRBD1 agrees at 7 bases. The CDR3 runs 16 residues. Germline V gene data show CDR1 as SEHNR and CDR2 as FQNEAQ (reference sequence). Unmatched junction bases numbered 10, after V lost 0 bases and J lost 6 bases. CDR3 residues: CASSLAHVDRADGYTF. CDR3 DNA: TGTGCCAGCAGCTTAGCGCACGTCGACAGGGCGGATGGCTACACCTTC.

The rearrangement joins TRBV4-1 to TRBJ1-1; TRBD1 is a possible D gene (6 bases). There are 14 residues in the CDR3. The V end was cut by 3 bases, the J end by 2 bases, with 10 bases between. Germline V gene data show CDR1 as MGHRA and CDR2 as YSYEKL. The DNA for the CDR3 is TGCGCCAGCAGCCATTTACAGGGAAACACTGAAGCTTTCTTT. It is translated as CASSHLQGNTEAFF.

The rearrangement links TRBV9 to TRBJ1-1, with unresolved D. The CDR3 has 17 residues. Germline V CDR1 and CDR2: SGDLS, YYNGEE. Deletions cut 0 bases from V and 1 base from J, with 16 bases between. CDR3 in DNA: TGTGCCAGCAGCGTAGTATTTTGGTGGAGGAAGAACACTGAAGCTTTCTTT. It encodes CASSVVFWWRKNTEAFF.

Here the CDR3 reads CASRLVRGAEKLFF. CDR3 nucleotide sequence: TGTGCAAGTCGCCTCGTTCGGGGTGCGGAAAAACTGTTTTTT. The chain couples TRBV12-2 to TRBJ1-4. TRBV12-2 is a documented pseudogene. This CDR3 spans 14 amino acids.

The CDR3 loop is CASSYGADFEAFF. CDR3 coding DNA: TGTGCCAGCAGTTACGGGGCAGATTTTGAAGCTTTCTTT. The genes are TRBV6-5 and TRBJ1-1, with D perhaps matching TRBD1 (5 bases). The CDR3 spans 13 residues. Germline V gives CDR1 MNHEY, CDR2 SVGAGI. Trimming left V 2 bases short and J 7 bases short, with 11 bases between.

As DNA, the CDR3 is TGTGCCAGCAGCCAAGAAAGCGGGACTAGCGATGAGCAGTTCTTC. Amino acid sequence: CASSQESGTSDEQFF. This rearrangement joins TRBV4-2 to TRBJ2-1, with TRBD2 matching 10 bases. Germline lookup yields CDR1 LGHNA and CDR2 YNFKEQ. V shed 0 bases and J 8 bases; nucleotides not matched to a gene: 4. The CDR3 has 15 residues.

This clone was picked up a small number of times. The V and J genes are TRBV19 and TRBJ1-2, with TRBD1 matching over 8 bases. From germline, CDR1 is LNHDA and CDR2 SQIVND (reference sequence). The V and J ends lost 5 bases and 8 bases, in that order; junction bases with no gene match: 16. There are 16 residues in the CDR3. Written as DNA, the CDR3 is TGTGCCAGTAGTGCCACCGGACAGGGAGCCCAGGGAGGCTACACCTTC. Its translation is CASSATGQGAQGGYTF.

The genes are TRBV6-1 and TRBJ1-5; D is unclear. The CDR3 loop spans 15 amino acids. V lost 3 bases, J lost 3 bases, and 12 bases lay in between. The germline V gene has CDR1 MNHNS and CDR2 SASEGT. The CDR3, as DNA: TGTGCCAGCAGTGAGCGGCAGGTTTACAATCAGCCCCAGCATTTT. It is translated as CASSERQVYNQPQHF.

J is TRBJ2-7 and V is TRBV5-4; D unresolved. CDR1 SGHNT and CDR2 YYREEE come from the germline V gene (reference sequence). This CDR3 spans 13 amino acids. The V end was cut by 1 base, the J end by 4 bases, with 9 bases between. Written as DNA, the CDR3 is TGTGCCAGCAGCTTGCAAGGGATATACGAGCAGTACTTC. Translating gives CASSLQGIYEQYF.

The rearrangement links TRBV6-8 to TRBJ1-1; the D gene is possibly TRBD1 (6 bases). V dropped 4 bases and J dropped 4 bases, with 13 bases sitting between them. The CDR3 spans 14 residues. The V gene's germline CDR1 is MNHGY and CDR2 SAAAGT. The CDR3 sequence is CASSLGQGPTEAFF. The CDR3 DNA sequence: TGTGCCAGCAGTTTGGGTCAGGGGCCCACTGAAGCTTTCTTT.

The chain's CDR3 is CASSPAGGDGYTF. In DNA, the CDR3 is TGTGCCAGCAGCCCTGCCGGAGGGGATGGCTACACCTTC. This chain uses TRBV11-2 with TRBJ1-2, with a weak D call TRBD1 (5 bases). V shed 5 bases and J shed 6 bases, with 13 bases lying between them. Germline V CDR1 and CDR2: SGHAT, FQNNGV. The CDR3 extends over 13 amino acids.

The chain recombines TRBV29-1 with TRBJ2-7; no reliable D call. Per germline, CDR1 SQVTM and CDR2 ANQGSEA. This CDR3 region has 13 residues. V lost 5 bases, J lost 2 bases, and 13 bases lay in between. This CDR3 is CSVRLTPTYEQYF. The CDR3 DNA follows: TGCAGCGTTAGATTGACGCCGACCTACGAGCAGTACTTC.

This sequence joins TRBV6-1 and TRBJ2-3; 13 nucleotides agree with TRBD2. CDR3 length equals 15 residues. With 4 bases clipped from V and 6 bases from J, the junction kept 4 bases outside the gene matches. Germline V gene data show CDR1 as MNHNS and CDR2 as SASEGT. The CDR3 DNA sequence: TGTGCCAGCAGTGTAACTAGCGGGGGGGCCGATACGCAGTATTTT. Translation gives CASSVTSGGADTQYF.

This clone showed up just a few times. The chain has TRBV4-2 and TRBJ1-4; D call uncertain. Trimming removed 1 base at V and 5 bases at J, with 8 bases between. This CDR3 is 14 amino acids long. Germline V gene data show CDR1 as LGHNA and CDR2 as YNFKEQ. CDR3 sequence: CASSQGIENEKLFF. Written as DNA, the CDR3 is TGTGCCAGCAGCCAAGGGATCGAGAATGAAAAACTGTTTTTT.

CDR3 sequence (DNA): TGTGCCAGCAGCCCCCGCGGGGCCCTTATAACAGATACGCAGTATTTT. The encoded protein is CASSPRGALITDTQYF. The chain combines TRBV13 with TRBJ2-3, with D possibly being TRBD2 (6 bases). The CDR3 covers 16 residues. CDR1 is PRHDT and CDR2 is FYEKMQ in the germline V gene (reference sequence). The ends were cut back, 5 bases at V and 3 bases at J, with 18 bases in the middle.

The chain joins TRBV7-6 to TRBJ2-4; maybe TRBD1 (6 bases). The CDR3 is 15 amino acids. Trimming left V 5 bases short and J 3 bases short, with 14 bases between. Germline V CDR1 and CDR2: SGHVS, FNYEAQ. The CDR3 loop is CASSPRGSDKNIQYF. The CDR3 DNA reads TGTGCCAGCAGCCCCAGGGGCAGTGACAAAAACATTCAGTACTTC.